The clone carrying this T cell receptor beta chain was observed a few times. CDR1 and CDR2 (germline): SEHNR, FQNEAQ (reference sequence). CDR3 length equals 15 residues. V was pared by 5 bases and J by 5 bases, with 16 bases between. The data were taken from a study of blood T cell repertoires in COVID-19. Across the whole study: The United States, Italy and Spain provided the acute and convalescent COVID-19 samples.

Original handling: Reference gene primer amplification in the assay estimated nucleated cell counts. Assay used: immunoSEQ multiplex PCR; TCRdb lists only in-frame clones, some missing. The D gene and trimming were derived from the DNA, and the V and J assignments and clone size from that table. The data hold some 130,000 clones, with roughly nine tenths observed a single time. This chain uses TRBV7-9 with TRBJ2-1; D may be TRBD2 (5 bases). Sequenced sample: peripheral blood. This sequence originates from a man aged 55 to 69 with COVID-19, enrolled during active disease. The CDR3 DNA sequence: TGTGCCAGCAGCCCTACGTGGGTCGGGGACAATGAGCAGTTCTTC. It yields the protein CASSPTWVGDNEQFF.